Below are 5 T cell receptor beta chains sequenced from a single sample in a study of blood T cell repertoires in COVID-19. Profiled with immunoSEQ multiplex PCR; TCRdb holds only in-frame clones, not every one. The sample shows about 150,000 clones, 65% to 85% of them seen only once. The sequenced sample consisted of peripheral blood. Source of these receptors: a woman in her sixties or seventies with acute or convalescent COVID-19.

This chain uses TRBV5-4 with TRBJ1-1; D may be TRBD1 (6 bases). The CDR3 loop spans 16 amino acids. V dropped 3 bases and J dropped 2 bases, with 17 bases sitting between them. Germline V lookup: CDR1 SGHNT, CDR2 YYREEE (reference sequence). CDR3 residues: CASSSEGWTANTEAFF. The DNA of the CDR3 is TGTGCCAGCAGCTCCGAGGGGTGGACAGCTAACACTGAAGCTTTCTTT.

This clone showed up just once. The V and J genes are TRBV15 and TRBJ2-5, with D possibly TRBD1 on 6 matching bases. With 0 bases removed from V and 5 bases from J, the gap between germline ends came to 10 bases. The CDR3 runs 14 residues. In germline, CDR1 is LNHNV, CDR2 YYDKDF (reference sequence). The CDR3: CATSRDQGLETQYF. In DNA, the CDR3 is TGTGCCACCAGCAGAGATCAGGGGCTGGAGACCCAGTACTTC.

The chain recombines TRBV9 with TRBJ2-3; 8 nucleotides line up with TRBD2. Per germline, CDR1 SGDLS and CDR2 YYNGEE. The CDR3 extends over 14 amino acids. Trimming took 8 bases from V and 5 from J; bases not matched to a gene: 10. DNA for the CDR3: TGTGCCAGTCAACGGGGGGGCCTGGGAGATACGCAGTATTTT. The encoded protein is CASQRGGLGDTQYF.

The rearrangement links TRBV7-3 to TRBJ1-1; D is unresolved. This CDR3 has 14 residues. V was shortened by 2 bases and J by 1 base, with 8 bases between the two germline ends. Germline CDR1 SGHTA, CDR2 FQGTGA. CDR3 sequence (DNA): TGTGCCAGCAGCTTAGCAGGTCCGAACACTGAAGCTTTCTTT. Its translation is CASSLAGPNTEAFF.

The chain is built from TRBV7-2 and TRBJ1-6; D unclear. Germline values: CDR1 SGHTA, CDR2 FQGNSA. The CDR3 has 15 residues. V lost 5 bases, J lost 5 bases, and 13 bases lay in between. CDR3 sequence reads: CASSPHAPNNSPLHF. CDR3 DNA sequence: TGTGCCAGCAGCCCGCATGCACCTAATAATTCACCCCTCCACTTT. The full variable domain, in which reference TRBV7-2 and TRBJ1-6 provide the parts outside the CDR3, is GAGVSQSPSNKVTEKGKDVELRCDPISGHTALYWYRQSLGQGLEFLIYFQGNSAPDKSGLPSDRFSAERTGGSVSTLTIQRTQQEDSAVYLCASSPHAPNNSPLHFGNGTRLTVT.